The 7 T cell receptor beta chains below all came from one sample that was sequenced in a study of regulatory T cells in long-lasting Graves disease. Time point in this sample: newly diagnosed GD, antithyroid drugs for less than 3 months. With RNA extracted from PBMCs as input, the TCR library was made. In building TCR beta libraries, iRepertoire HTBI primers were used together with Arm-PCR of CDR3 regions. MiXCR was run by TCRdb on the multiplex PCR reads, yielding one entry per CDR3 protein. The sample has about 440,000 distinct CDR3 sequences; 15% are singletons. In addition, the sample was reused for a study of T cells in Graves' hyperthyroidism and ophthalmopathy.

The specimen was peripheral blood mononuclear cells (PBMCs), collected at new diagnosis, from a patient treated with antithyroid drugs. The receptor source for this set is a woman in her thirties with Graves disease.

J is TRBJ2-3 and V is TRBV12-5, with 12 nucleotides matching TRBD1. V shed 0 bases and J 4 bases; nucleotides not matched to a gene: 14. Per germline, CDR1 LGHNT and CDR2 FRNRAP. The CDR3 runs 20 residues. The CDR3: CASGLVLTGTGGAGADTQYF. In DNA, the CDR3 is TGTGCTAGTGGTTTGGTTCTCACCGGGACAGGGGGCGCAGGGGCAGATACGCAGTATTTT.

In this sample, this clonotype turned up many times. This chain's CDR3 is CASSFSLLGYEQYF. The CDR3, as DNA: TGTGCCAGCAGTTTCTCCCTCCTAGGATACGAGCAGTACTTC. The J gene is TRBJ2-7, the V gene TRBV28; D unclear. CDR3 length: 14 residues. Trimming pared 3 bases from V and 4 bases from J, leaving 13 bases between. Germline CDR1 MDHEN, CDR2 SYDVKM.

In regard to this clonotype: This likely reflects a read error, since a far larger clone is one base away. The rearrangement uses TRBV4-1 and TRBJ1-1; weak D call: TRBD1 (6 bases). The CDR3 totals 14 residues. Germline CDR1 reads MGHRA; CDR2 reads YSYEKL. DNA for the CDR3: TGCGCCAGCAGCAAAGAGGGGGGGGGCACTGAAGCTTTCTTT. Translated: CASSKEGGGTEAFF.

This chain joins TRBV6-5 and TRBJ1-6; 7 bases map to TRBD1. The CDR3 runs 17 residues. V dropped 1 base and J dropped 6; count of bases not matched to a gene: 9. The V gene's germline CDR1 is MNHEY and CDR2 SVGAGI. CDR3 loop: CASSYYAPGQINSPLHF. DNA of the CDR3: TGTGCCAGCAGTTACTATGCTCCGGGACAGATTAATTCACCCCTCCACTTT.

This rearrangement joins TRBV4-1 to TRBJ2-1, with 8 bases aligning to TRBD2. J lost 7 bases, V lost 4 bases, and 12 bases had no gene match. This CDR3 region has 16 residues. Germline V gene sequence: CDR1 MGHRA, CDR2 YSYEKL. CDR3: CASSLGGTRWGNEQFF. CDR3 nucleotides: TGCGCCAGCAGCCTTGGGGGGACTAGATGGGGGAATGAGCAGTTCTTC.

The V and J genes are TRBV27 and TRBJ2-2; possible D gene TRBD1, 6 bases. This CDR3 is 12 amino acids long. Germline V lookup: CDR1 MNHEY, CDR2 SMNVEV (reference sequence). With 10 bases removed from V and 7 bases from J, the gap between germline ends came to 13 bases. CDR3 coding DNA: TGTGCCACCAACAAAGGGGGCGGGGAGCTGTTTTTT. This sequence encodes CATNKGGGELFF.

In its sample, this clonotype was seen many times. The J gene is TRBJ2-7, the V gene TRBV12-3 or TRBV12-4, with D hard to call. The length of the CDR3 is 12 residues. V shed 7 bases and J shed 2 bases, with 9 bases lying between them. The DNA of the CDR3 is TGTGCCAGCAAACGACCCACCTACGAGCAGTACTTC. Encoded protein: CASKRPTYEQYF.